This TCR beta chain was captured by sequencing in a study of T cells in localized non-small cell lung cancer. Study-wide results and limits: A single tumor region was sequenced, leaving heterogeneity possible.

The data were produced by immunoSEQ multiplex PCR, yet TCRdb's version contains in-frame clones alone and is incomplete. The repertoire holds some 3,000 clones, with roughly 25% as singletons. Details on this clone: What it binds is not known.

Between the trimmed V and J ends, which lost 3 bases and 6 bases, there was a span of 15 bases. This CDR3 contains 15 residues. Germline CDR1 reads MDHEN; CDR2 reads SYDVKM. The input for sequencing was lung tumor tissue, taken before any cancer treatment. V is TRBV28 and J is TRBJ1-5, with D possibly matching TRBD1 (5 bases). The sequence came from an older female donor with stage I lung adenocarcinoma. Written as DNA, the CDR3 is TGTGCCAGCAGTTTTCGTCAGGGCTGGTTTCAGCCCCAGCATTTT. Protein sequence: CASSFRQGWFQPQHF.